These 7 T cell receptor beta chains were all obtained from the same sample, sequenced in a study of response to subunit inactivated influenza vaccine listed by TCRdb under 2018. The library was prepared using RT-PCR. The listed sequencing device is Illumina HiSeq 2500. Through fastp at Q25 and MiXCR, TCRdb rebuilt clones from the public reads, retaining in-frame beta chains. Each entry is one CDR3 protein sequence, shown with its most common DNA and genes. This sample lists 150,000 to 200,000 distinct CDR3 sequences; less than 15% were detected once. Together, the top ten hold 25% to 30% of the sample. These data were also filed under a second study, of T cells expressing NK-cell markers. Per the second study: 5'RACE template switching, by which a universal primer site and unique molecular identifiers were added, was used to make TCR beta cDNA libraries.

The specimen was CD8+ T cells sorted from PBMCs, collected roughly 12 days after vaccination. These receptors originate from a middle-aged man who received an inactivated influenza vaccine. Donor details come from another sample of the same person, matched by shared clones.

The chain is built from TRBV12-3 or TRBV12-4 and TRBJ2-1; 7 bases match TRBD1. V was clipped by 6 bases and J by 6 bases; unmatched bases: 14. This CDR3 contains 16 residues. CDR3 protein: CASSDSETRGRNEQFF. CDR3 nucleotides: TGTGCCAGCAGCGACTCTGAGACGAGGGGGCGCAATGAGCAGTTCTTC.

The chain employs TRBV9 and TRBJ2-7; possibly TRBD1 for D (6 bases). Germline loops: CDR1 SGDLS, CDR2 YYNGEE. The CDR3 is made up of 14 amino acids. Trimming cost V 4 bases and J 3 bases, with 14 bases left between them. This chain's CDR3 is CASSPRTDFYEQYF. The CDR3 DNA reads TGTGCCAGCAGCCCAAGGACAGATTTCTACGAGCAGTACTTC.

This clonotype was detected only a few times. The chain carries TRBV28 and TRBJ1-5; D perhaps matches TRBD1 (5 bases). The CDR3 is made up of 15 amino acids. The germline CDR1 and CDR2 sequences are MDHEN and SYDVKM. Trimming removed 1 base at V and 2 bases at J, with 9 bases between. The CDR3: CASSLFFRGNQPQHF. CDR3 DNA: TGTGCCAGCAGTTTATTTTTCAGGGGCAATCAGCCCCAGCATTTT.

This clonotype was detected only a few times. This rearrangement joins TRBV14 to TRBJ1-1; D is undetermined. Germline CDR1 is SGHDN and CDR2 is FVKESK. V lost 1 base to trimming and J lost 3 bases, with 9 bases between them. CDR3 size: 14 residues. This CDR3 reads CASSQVPGDTEAFF. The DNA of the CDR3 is TGTGCCAGCAGCCAAGTCCCTGGGGACACTGAAGCTTTCTTT. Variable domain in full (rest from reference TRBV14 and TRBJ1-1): EAGVTQFPSHSVIEKGQTVTLRCDPISGHDNLYWYRRVMGKEIKFLLHFVKESKQDESGMPNNRFLAERTGGTYSTLKVQPAELEDSGVYFCASSQVPGDTEAFFGQGTRLTVV.

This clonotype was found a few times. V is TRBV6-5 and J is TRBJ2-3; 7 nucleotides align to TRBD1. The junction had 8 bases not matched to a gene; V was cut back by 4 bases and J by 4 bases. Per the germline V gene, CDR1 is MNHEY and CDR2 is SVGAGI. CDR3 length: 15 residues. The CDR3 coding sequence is TGTGCCAGCAGTTCAACAGGGGAAAGTCCAGATACGCAGTATTTT. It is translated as CASSSTGESPDTQYF.

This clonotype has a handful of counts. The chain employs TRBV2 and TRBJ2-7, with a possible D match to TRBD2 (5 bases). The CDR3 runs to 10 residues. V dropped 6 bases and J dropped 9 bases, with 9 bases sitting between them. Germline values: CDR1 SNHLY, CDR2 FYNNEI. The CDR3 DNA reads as TGTGCCAGCAGATTGGGGAGGCAGTACTTC. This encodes CASRLGRQYF.

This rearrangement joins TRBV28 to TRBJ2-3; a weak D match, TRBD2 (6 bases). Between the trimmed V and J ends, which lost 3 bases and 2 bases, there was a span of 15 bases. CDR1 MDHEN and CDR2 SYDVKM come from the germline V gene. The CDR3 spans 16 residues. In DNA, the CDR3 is TGTGCCAGCAGTTTCGCCCCGACTAGTACCACAGATACGCAGTATTTT. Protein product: CASSFAPTSTTDTQYF.